This TCR beta chain was sequenced during a study of blood T cell repertoires in COVID-19. Trimming at V came to 1 base and at J to 1 base, leaving 4 bases not matched to a gene. This CDR3 has 16 amino acids. Germline V gene sequence: CDR1 SGHVS, CDR2 FNYEAQ. TCRdb's table, derived via immunoSEQ multiplex PCR, lists solely in-frame clones and lacks some. The table includes around 230,000 clones, about 85% detected once. The source of this sequence is a woman aged 80 or over with acute or convalescent COVID-19. The sequenced sample consisted of peripheral blood. V is TRBV7-6 and J is TRBJ2-7, with TRBD2 identical over 10 bases. The CDR3 region is CASSLGPSGGSYEQYF. In nucleotides, the CDR3 is TGTGCCAGCAGCTTAGGCCCTAGCGGGGGATCCTACGAGCAGTACTTC.